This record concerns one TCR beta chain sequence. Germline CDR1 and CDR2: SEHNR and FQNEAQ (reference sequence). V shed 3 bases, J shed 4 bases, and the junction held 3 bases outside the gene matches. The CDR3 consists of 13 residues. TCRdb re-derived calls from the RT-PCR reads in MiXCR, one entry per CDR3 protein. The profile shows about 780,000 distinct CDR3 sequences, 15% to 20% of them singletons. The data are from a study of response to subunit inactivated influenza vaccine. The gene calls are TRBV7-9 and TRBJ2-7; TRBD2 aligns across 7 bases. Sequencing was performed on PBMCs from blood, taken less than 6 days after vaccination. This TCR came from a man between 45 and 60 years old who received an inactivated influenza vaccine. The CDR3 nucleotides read TGTGCCAGCAGCTTCTTCGGGAGGTACGAGCAGTACTTC. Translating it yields CASSFFGRYEQYF. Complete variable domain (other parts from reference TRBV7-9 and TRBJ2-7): DTGVSQNPRHKITKRGQNVTFRCDPISEHNRLYWYRQTLGQGPEFLTYFQNEAQLEKSRLLSDRFSAERPKGSFSTLEIQRTEQGDSAMYLCASSFFGRYEQYFGPGTRLTVT.